This T cell receptor (beta chain) was retrieved from a study of CDR3 diversity in severe acne. TCRdb re-called the PCR reads through MiXCR, storing one row per CDR3 protein. The repertoire includes over 70,000 distinct CDR3 sequences, approximately 51% of them detected once, and over 11% sits in the top ten. The TCR comes from a male donor in good health, without acne. The sequenced sample consisted of blood.

The CDR3 spells CASRREQGGSGANVLTF. DNA for the CDR3: TGTGCCAGCAGGAGGGAACAGGGAGGCTCTGGGGCCAACGTCCTGACTTTC. The chain links TRBV2 to TRBJ2-6, with D possibly called TRBD1 or TRBD2 (6 bases each). Germline CDR1 is SNHLY and CDR2 is FYNNEI. V was pared by 6 bases and J by 0 bases, with 15 bases between. The CDR3 consists of 17 residues.